The rows below give T cell receptor beta chains drawn from one sample of a study of CD8+CD57+ T cells in acquired aplastic anemia. TCRdb called the reads again in MiXCR, with one record for every CDR3 protein. The data show 130,000 or so distinct CDR3 sequences, nearly 40% seen once. The sequenced material came from sorted CD4+, CD8+, or CD8+CD57+ T cells (not recorded which) from PBMCs. Receptor source: a human donor with aplastic anemia. Each CDR3 is given with its conserved first and last residue. The D gene is left open where the match is weak. Expanded clones are given a class, and other clones once, few, many or no size at all.

v_gene: TRBV25-1; j_gene: TRBJ1-6; d_gene: NA; abundance: NA; CDR3aa: CASSDNQGYSPLHF; CDR3nt: TGTGCCAGCAGTGACAATCAGGGGTATTCACCCCTCCACTTT
v_gene: TRBV20-1; j_gene: TRBJ1-1; d_gene: NA; abundance: many; CDR3aa: CSASPGGGGKAFF; CDR3nt: TGCAGTGCTTCTCCTGGGGGGGGAGGCAAAGCTTTCTTT
v_gene: TRBV29-1; j_gene: TRBJ2-6; d_gene: NA; abundance: NA; CDR3aa: CSVGLLLAGANVLTF; CDR3nt: TGCAGCGTTGGGCTACTGCTGGCTGGGGCCAACGTCCTGACTTTC
v_gene: TRBV30; j_gene: TRBJ2-2; d_gene: NA; abundance: few; CDR3aa: CAWSAPLIHTGELFF; CDR3nt: TGTGCCTGGAGCGCCCCTCTTATCCACACCGGGGAGCTGTTTTTT
v_gene: TRBV6-5; j_gene: TRBJ1-1; d_gene: NA; abundance: many; CDR3aa: CASSQLRGWAFF; CDR3nt: TGTGCCAGCAGTCAATTAAGGGGCTGGGCTTTCTTT
v_gene: TRBV19; j_gene: TRBJ1-1; d_gene: NA; abundance: many; CDR3aa: CASSRVRVNTEAFF; CDR3nt: TGTGCCAGTAGTAGGGTCAGGGTGAACACTGAAGCTTTCTTT
v_gene: TRBV6-1; j_gene: TRBJ1-2; d_gene: NA; abundance: many; CDR3aa: CASRLEGSSGGYTF; CDR3nt: TGTGCCAGCAGGTTAGAGGGGAGTAGTGGTGGCTACACCTTC
v_gene: TRBV9; j_gene: TRBJ1-1; d_gene: TRBD1; abundance: many; CDR3aa: CASSATGQGGTEAFF; CDR3nt: TGTGCCAGCAGCGCCACGGGACAGGGGGGAACTGAAGCTTTCTTT
v_gene: TRBV24-1; j_gene: TRBJ2-2; d_gene: TRBD1; abundance: NA; CDR3aa: CATSDLPGQGAGGELFF; CDR3nt: TGTGCCACCAGTGACCTGCCGGGACAGGGGGCTGGCGGGGAGCTGTTTTTT
v_gene: TRBV28; j_gene: TRBJ2-3; d_gene: NA; abundance: few; CDR3aa: CASSYTYTDTQYF; CDR3nt: TGTGCCAGCTCATACACCTACACAGATACGCAGTATTTT
v_gene: TRBV5-1; j_gene: TRBJ1-1; d_gene: NA; abundance: few; CDR3aa: CASSPWGGETEAFF; CDR3nt: TGCGCCAGCAGCCCTTGGGGAGGGGAAACTGAAGCTTTCTTT
v_gene: TRBV29-1; j_gene: TRBJ2-5; d_gene: NA; abundance: NA; CDR3aa: CSVEDRQQETQYF; CDR3nt: TGCAGCGTTGAAGATCGACAGCAAGAGACCCAGTACTTC
v_gene: TRBV7-2; j_gene: TRBJ1-6; d_gene: NA; abundance: many; CDR3aa: CASSLFTGANSPLHF; CDR3nt: TGTGCCAGCAGCTTATTTACTGGGGCTAATTCACCCCTCCACTTT
v_gene: TRBV19; j_gene: TRBJ1-2; d_gene: NA; abundance: NA; CDR3aa: CASRRRGVDGYTF; CDR3nt: TGTGCCAGTAGACGTCGAGGGGTTGACGGCTACACCTTC
v_gene: TRBV18; j_gene: TRBJ1-1; d_gene: NA; abundance: few; CDR3aa: CASSPPTRGRGTEAFF; CDR3nt: TGTGCCAGCTCACCACCGACCAGGGGAAGGGGCACTGAAGCTTTCTTT
v_gene: TRBV19; j_gene: TRBJ1-6; d_gene: NA; abundance: NA; CDR3aa: CASRHGYNSPLHF; CDR3nt: TGTGCCAGCCGACATGGGTATAATTCACCCCTCCACTTT
v_gene: TRBV7-2; j_gene: TRBJ2-4; d_gene: NA; abundance: NA; CDR3aa: CASSLRLFQYF; CDR3nt: TGTGCCAGCAGCTTAAGGCTCTTTCAGTACTTC
v_gene: TRBV5-4; j_gene: TRBJ1-2; d_gene: NA; abundance: many; CDR3aa: CAIQQGLGGYTF; CDR3nt: TGTGCCATCCAACAGGGACTGGGTGGCTACACCTTC
v_gene: TRBV15; j_gene: TRBJ2-5; d_gene: NA; abundance: NA; CDR3aa: CATSRERQVQETQYF; CDR3nt: TGTGCCACCAGCAGGGAACGACAGGTCCAAGAGACCCAGTACTTC
v_gene: TRBV19; j_gene: TRBJ2-5; d_gene: NA; abundance: NA; CDR3aa: CASSFQAQRRETQYF; CDR3nt: TGTGCCAGTAGTTTCCAGGCACAGAGGCGAGAGACCCAGTACTTC
v_gene: TRBV6-1; j_gene: TRBJ2-7; d_gene: NA; abundance: many; CDR3aa: CASTDRGGSYEQYF; CDR3nt: TGTGCCAGCACCGACCGTGGCGGTTCCTACGAGCAGTACTTC
v_gene: TRBV5-1; j_gene: TRBJ2-3; d_gene: TRBD2; abundance: many; CDR3aa: CASTLASGGTDTQYF; CDR3nt: TGCGCCAGCACCTTGGCCAGCGGGGGAACGGATACGCAGTATTTT
v_gene: TRBV11-2; j_gene: TRBJ1-2; d_gene: NA; abundance: many; CDR3aa: CASSLEGAVNYGYTF; CDR3nt: TGTGCCAGCAGCTTAGAAGGGGCTGTGAACTATGGCTACACCTTC
v_gene: TRBV12-3/TRBV12-4; j_gene: TRBJ1-6; d_gene: TRBD1; abundance: many; CDR3aa: CASTPGQGSNSPLHF; CDR3nt: TGTGCCAGCACCCCGGGACAGGGCAGTAATTCACCCCTCCACTTT
v_gene: TRBV4-2; j_gene: TRBJ1-5; d_gene: TRBD1; abundance: many; CDR3aa: CASSQDGRTGEHQPQHF; CDR3nt: TGTGCCAGCAGCCAAGATGGGAGGACAGGGGAGCATCAGCCCCAGCATTTT
v_gene: TRBV29-1; j_gene: TRBJ2-5; d_gene: NA; abundance: NA; CDR3aa: CSVQLRVKETQYF; CDR3nt: TGCAGCGTTCAGTTACGGGTTAAAGAGACCCAGTACTTC
v_gene: TRBV12-5; j_gene: TRBJ1-1; d_gene: TRBD1; abundance: NA; CDR3aa: CASGFGRGTGARGTEAFF; CDR3nt: TGTGCTAGTGGTTTCGGTCGGGGGACAGGGGCTAGGGGCACTGAAGCTTTCTTT
v_gene: TRBV23-1; j_gene: TRBJ1-4; d_gene: TRBD1; abundance: many; CDR3aa: CASSRNSRALTGGNEKLFF; CDR3nt: TGCGCCAGCAGTCGCAATTCAAGGGCGCTGACAGGGGGCAATGAAAAACTGTTTTTT
v_gene: TRBV7-3; j_gene: TRBJ1-3; d_gene: NA; abundance: NA; CDR3aa: CASSIGQTSGNTIYF; CDR3nt: TGTGCCAGCAGCATCGGACAGACCTCTGGAAACACCATATATTTT
v_gene: TRBV5-1; j_gene: TRBJ2-1; d_gene: NA; abundance: many; CDR3aa: CASSGDSYNEQFF; CDR3nt: TGCGCCAGCAGCGGTGATTCCTACAATGAGCAGTTCTTC
v_gene: TRBV5-4; j_gene: TRBJ1-6; d_gene: NA; abundance: NA; CDR3aa: CASSLSPGQLNNSPLHF; CDR3nt: TGTGCCAGCAGCTTGTCTCCGGGGCAGTTGAATAATTCACCCCTCCACTTT
v_gene: TRBV14; j_gene: TRBJ1-1; d_gene: NA; abundance: many; CDR3aa: CASSPLTGAMNTEAFF; CDR3nt: TGTGCCAGCAGCCCCTTGACAGGTGCGATGAACACTGAAGCTTTCTTT
v_gene: TRBV29-1; j_gene: TRBJ1-3; d_gene: NA; abundance: once; CDR3aa: CSFRTGNTIYF; CDR3nt: TGCAGCTTCCGGACGGGTAACACCATATATTTT